Only a few counts were recorded for the clone carrying this T cell receptor (beta chain). CDR1 is SGHDN, CDR2 FVKESK, per germline. Trimming cost V 0 bases and J 7 bases, with 18 bases left between them. The CDR3 runs 16 residues. This sample is part of a study of control samples from healthy donors and cancer patients. The protocol was immunoSEQ multiplex PCR, while the TCRdb copy is restricted to in-frame clones and leaves out a portion. The repertoire includes around 230,000 clones, over 90% of them detected once, and 1.5% sits in the top ten. The receptor comes from a man aged 50-59 years in good health. The specimen was blood. V usage is TRBV14 and J usage is TRBJ1-2, with D unclear. The CDR3 region has the DNA TGTGCCAGCAGCCAAGACGACTCTGAACTGATCAGTGGCTACACCTTC. This sequence encodes CASSQDDSELISGYTF.